This record covers a single T cell receptor (beta chain). Germline V gene lookup returns CDR1 MDHEN and CDR2 SYDVKM. The V gene end was trimmed by 7 bases and the J gene end by 7 bases; junction bases not matched to a gene: 8. The CDR3 is 15 amino acids. This sample was included in a study of TIL therapy for anti-PD-1-resistant metastatic lung cancer. The libraries were made with immunoSEQ v3. TCRdb's table, derived via immunoSEQ multiplex PCR, lists solely in-frame clones and lacks some. The sample includes about 50,000 clones, about two thirds seen only once; the top ten take around 5.9%. Time point noted: pre-treatment sample, taken before nivolumab and TIL therapy. The tumor samples were excised metastases, mostly pleural nodules or supraclavicular lymph nodes.

The specimen comprised tumor tissue, sampled at baseline. The rearrangement joins TRBV28 to TRBJ2-2; 11 positions match TRBD1. This TCR derives from a person between 25 and 79 years old with non-small cell lung cancer. The CDR3, as DNA: TGTGCCAGCACCCCTGGACAGGGGGCTAGCGGGGAGCTGTTTTTT. It is translated as CASTPGQGASGELFF.